The rows below give T cell receptor beta chains drawn from one sample of a study of response to subunit inactivated influenza vaccine. MiXCR was run by TCRdb on the RT-PCR reads, yielding one entry per CDR3 protein. The data show approximately 730,000 distinct CDR3 sequences, around 14% seen once. Sequenced here: PBMCs from blood, sampled less than 15 days before vaccination. The receptors come from a middle-aged man who received an inactivated influenza vaccine. The CDR3 runs from the conserved cysteine through the conserved F or W. The order of the fields is D gene, J gene, V gene, clone size, CDR3 DNA, CDR3 protein. The D gene is left open where the match is weak. Size tells how often a clone was seen (once, few, many) or the class of an expanded clone, and some rows leave it out.

TRBD2,TRBJ2-3,TRBV27,few,TGTGCCAGCAGTTTCTTAAGCGGGAGGGCCCTCGGTACGCAGTATTTT,CASSFLSGRALGTQYF
NA,TRBJ1-5,TRBV5-1,many,TGCGCCAGCAGCTCCGGGACCGATCAGCCCCAGCATTTT,CASSSGTDQPQHF
NA,TRBJ2-2,TRBV7-8,once,TGTGCCAGCAGCACCGGGCGACCCGGGGAGCTGTTTTTT,CASSTGRPGELFF
NA,TRBJ1-1,TRBV12-3/TRBV12-4,few,TGTGCCAGCAGTGGGGGACGTCTGAACACTGAAGCTTTCTTT,CASSGGRLNTEAFF
NA,TRBJ1-6,TRBV6-5,NA,TGTGCCAGCAGTTACTCGAGGGAGCCGTATGATTCACCCCTCCACTTT,CASSYSREPYDSPLHF
TRBD2,TRBJ2-2,TRBV10-3,NA,TGTGCCATCTCTGAGGGGACTAGCGGGAAGACCGGGCAGCTGTTTTTT,CAISEGTSGKTGQLFF
TRBD1,TRBJ1-4,TRBV10-3,few,TGTGCCATCAGTGCCAGACTGACAGGGATCGGTAATGAAAAACTGTTTTTT,CAISARLTGIGNEKLFF
NA,TRBJ1-5,TRBV7-2,few,TGTGCCAGCAGCCCCTATAACAATCAGCCCCAGCATTTT,CASSPYNNQPQHF
NA,TRBJ2-2,TRBV6-2/TRBV6-3,few,TGTGCCAGCAGCCTACACCCAACGCAGGGGGGGCCCGACACCGGGGAGCTGTTTTTT,CASSLHPTQGGPDTGELFF
NA,TRBJ2-1,TRBV10-1,few,TGCGCCAGCGGTACAGGGAGTGAGCAGTTCTTC,CASGTGSEQFF
NA,TRBJ2-2,TRBV5-1,NA,TGCGCCAGCAGCTGGCTCTTAGCGGCAAACACCGGGGAGCTGTTTTTT,CASSWLLAANTGELFF
NA,TRBJ1-1,TRBV29-1,NA,TGCAGCGTTGATCAGGGAGTGGTGAACACTGAAGCTTTCTTT,CSVDQGVVNTEAFF
NA,TRBJ2-2,TRBV10-3,many,TGTGCCATCACAAAACAATCGAACACCGGGGAGCTGTTTTTT,CAITKQSNTGELFF
NA,TRBJ2-7,TRBV4-3,few,TGCGCCAGCAGCCAAGACCGGACCCTGCACGAGCAGTACTTC,CASSQDRTLHEQYF
NA,TRBJ1-4,TRBV27,NA,TGTGCCAGCAGTGAAGGGCACAGCTTTCTAAAACTGTTTTTT,CASSEGHSFLKLFF
NA,TRBJ2-1,TRBV9,NA,TGTGCCAGCAGCGTAGGGTCCGGACGGCCCAAAGGCAATGAGCAGTTCTTC,CASSVGSGRPKGNEQFF
TRBD1,TRBJ2-7,TRBV12-3/TRBV12-4,NA,TGTGCCAGCAGTCTAGGGACAGGGCATTTCAACGAGCAGTACTTC,CASSLGTGHFNEQYF
NA,TRBJ2-1,TRBV2,NA,TGTGCCAGCAGTCTGAGGACAGCTAGCTCCTACAATGAGCAGTTCTTC,CASSLRTASSYNEQFF
TRBD2,TRBJ2-7,TRBV12-3/TRBV12-4,few,TGTGCCAGCACCCTTCATGGGAGGGGACTAGCGGACATTCTCCACGAGCAGTACTTC,CASTLHGRGLADILHEQYF
TRBD1,TRBJ2-7,TRBV4-3,few,TGCGCCAGCAGCCAAGATATATGGGACAGGGGTGTCGAGCAGTACTTC,CASSQDIWDRGVEQYF
TRBD1,TRBJ2-5,TRBV12-3/TRBV12-4,many,TGTGCCAGCAGTCGGGACAGGGGGCCGGGGAAGACCCAGTACTTC,CASSRDRGPGKTQYF
NA,TRBJ2-1,TRBV5-6,few,TGTGCCAGCAGCTTGCCAACTAGAGATGAGCAGTTCTTC,CASSLPTRDEQFF
TRBD1,TRBJ1-6,TRBV10-2,few,TGCGCCAGCACCGGACAGGGGGCAAGATTAACTTCACCCCTCCACTTT,CASTGQGARLTSPLHF
NA,TRBJ2-2,TRBV7-2,few,TGTGCCAGCAGCTTAGAACGGTATACGAACACCGGGGAGCTGTTTTTT,CASSLERYTNTGELFF
TRBD1,TRBJ1-2,TRBV12-3/TRBV12-4,NA,TGTGCCAGCGACGGGACAGGGGAGTCCGGCTACACCTTC,CASDGTGESGYTF
TRBD1,TRBJ1-5,TRBV5-1,many,TGCGCCAGCAGCCAAGGGACAGGGGATAGCAATCAGCCCCAGCATTTT,CASSQGTGDSNQPQHF
TRBD2,TRBJ2-3,TRBV12-3/TRBV12-4,few,TGTGCCAGCAGTTTAGCGCTCCTAGCGGGGAAAACATCTAGCACAGATACGCAGTATTTT,CASSLALLAGKTSSTDTQYF
NA,TRBJ2-1,TRBV6-2/TRBV6-3,NA,TGTGCCAGCAGACCCGAGCGGCACAGCTCCTACAATGAGCAGTTCTTC,CASRPERHSSYNEQFF
TRBD1,TRBJ1-2,TRBV5-1,few,TGCGCCAGCAGCTTGCTTGGGACAGGTGCTGGCTACACCTTC,CASSLLGTGAGYTF
TRBD2,TRBJ2-7,TRBV6-2/TRBV6-3,NA,TGTGCCAGCAGTTACGGGCCCAGGAGCGGGGGACCCTACGAGCAGTACTTC,CASSYGPRSGGPYEQYF
NA,TRBJ2-5,TRBV29-1,many,TGCAGCTCTAGCCGCGGATACCAAGAGACCCAGTACTTC,CSSSRGYQETQYF
TRBD1,TRBJ2-1,TRBV15,NA,TGTGCCACCAGCAGTCAGGACAGGAGGATAATCCATGAGCAGTTCTTC,CATSSQDRRIIHEQFF
NA,TRBJ2-2,TRBV27,NA,TGTGCCAGCAGAACGTACTACCGGGACACCCCGCGCACCGGGGAGCTGTTTTTT,CASRTYYRDTPRTGELFF
NA,TRBJ2-1,TRBV5-1,NA,TGCGCCAGCAGCTTGGAAGTGACTCACAATGAGCAGTTCTTC,CASSLEVTHNEQFF
NA,TRBJ2-3,TRBV10-2,NA,TGCGCCAGCAGTGACTTTCTAGCTACCGATACGCAGTATTTT,CASSDFLATDTQYF
NA,TRBJ2-3,TRBV7-2,NA,TGTGCCAGCAGCTTAACGCAGGCAGCTACGCAGTATTTT,CASSLTQAATQYF
TRBD1,TRBJ2-5,TRBV7-8,NA,TGTGCCAGCAGCTCGGGACAGAAAGAGACCCAGTACTTC,CASSSGQKETQYF
TRBD2,TRBJ2-7,TRBV3-1,NA,TGTGCCAGCAGCCAAGCTAGCGGGAGAGATAGCTCCTACGAGCAGTACTTC,CASSQASGRDSSYEQYF
TRBD2,TRBJ2-2,TRBV11-2,NA,TGTGCCAGCAGCCCGGGGGGCCTAGCGGGGGACACCGGGGAGCTGTTTTTT,CASSPGGLAGDTGELFF
TRBD1,TRBJ1-4,TRBV11-2,few,TGTGCCAGCAGCCCGACTCCAGGGGGTACTAATGAAAAACTGTTTTTT,CASSPTPGGTNEKLFF
NA,TRBJ1-3,TRBV6-1,few,TGTGCCAGCAGGCTAAAATGGAACGGAAACACCATATATTTT,CASRLKWNGNTIYF
NA,TRBJ2-5,TRBV15,few,TGTGCCACCAGCGGTGGGAAGGGGTTGTGGGAGACCCAGTACTTC,CATSGGKGLWETQYF
TRBD1,TRBJ2-7,TRBV29-1,few,TGCAGCGTTGCGATGACAGGGGCCTACGAGCAGTACTTC,CSVAMTGAYEQYF
TRBD2,TRBJ2-1,TRBV20-1,few,TGCAGTGCTACACCCCACCAAGGACTAGCGATAAATGAGCAGTTCTTC,CSATPHQGLAINEQFF
NA,TRBJ2-7,TRBV27,few,TGTGCCAGCAGTCCCCCTGTTCGGGAGCAGTACTTC,CASSPPVREQYF
NA,TRBJ1-2,TRBV15,NA,TGTGCCACCAGCAGAGATCAGGGGGGCTACACCTTC,CATSRDQGGYTF
NA,TRBJ2-1,TRBV11-2,NA,TGTGCCAGCACTAGGGGCAGTCACAATGAGCAGTTCTTC,CASTRGSHNEQFF
NA,TRBJ1-3,TRBV6-1,few,TGTGCCAGCAGGCCCGTTTCCTCTGGAAACACCATATATTTT,CASRPVSSGNTIYF
NA,TRBJ2-5,TRBV12-3/TRBV12-4,many,TGTGCCAGCACTACAGATTTGGAGACCCAGTACTTC,CASTTDLETQYF
TRBD1,TRBJ2-4,TRBV12-3/TRBV12-4,many,TGTGCCAGCAGTTTAGCAATGCTTCTCAACAGGGGATCGGCCAAAAACATTCAGTACTTC,CASSLAMLLNRGSAKNIQYF
NA,TRBJ2-2,TRBV6-5,NA,TGTGCCAGCAGTTACTCTGGGAGGAACACCGGGGAGCTGTTTTTT,CASSYSGRNTGELFF
NA,TRBJ2-1,TRBV19,NA,TGTGCCAGCAGCCGCATGGCGGGGGCTGAGCAGTTCTTC,CASSRMAGAEQFF